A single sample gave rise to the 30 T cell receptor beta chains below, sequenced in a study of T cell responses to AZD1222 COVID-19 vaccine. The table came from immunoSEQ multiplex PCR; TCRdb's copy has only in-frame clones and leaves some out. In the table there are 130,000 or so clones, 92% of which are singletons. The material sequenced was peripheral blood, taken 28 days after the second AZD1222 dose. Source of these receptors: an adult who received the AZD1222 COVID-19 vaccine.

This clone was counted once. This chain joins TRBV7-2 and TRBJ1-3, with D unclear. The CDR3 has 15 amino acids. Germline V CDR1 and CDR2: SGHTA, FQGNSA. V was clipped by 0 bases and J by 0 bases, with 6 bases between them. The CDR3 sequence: CASSLASSSGNTIYF. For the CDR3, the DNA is TGTGCCAGCAGCTTAGCGTCCAGCTCTGGAAACACCATATATTTT.

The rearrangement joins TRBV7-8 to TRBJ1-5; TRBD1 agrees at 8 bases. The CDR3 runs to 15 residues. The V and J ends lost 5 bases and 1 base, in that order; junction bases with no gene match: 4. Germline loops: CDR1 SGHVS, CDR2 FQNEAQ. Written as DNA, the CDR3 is TGTGCCAGCAGCGTTTGGACAGGGAGCAATCAGCCCCAGCATTTT. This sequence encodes CASSVWTGSNQPQHF.

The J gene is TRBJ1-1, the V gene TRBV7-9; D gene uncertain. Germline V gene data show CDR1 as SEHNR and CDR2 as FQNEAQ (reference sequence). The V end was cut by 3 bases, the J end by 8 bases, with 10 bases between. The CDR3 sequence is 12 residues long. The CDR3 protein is CASSFLLAEAFF. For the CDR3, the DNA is TGTGCCAGCAGCTTTCTTCTGGCGGAAGCTTTCTTT.

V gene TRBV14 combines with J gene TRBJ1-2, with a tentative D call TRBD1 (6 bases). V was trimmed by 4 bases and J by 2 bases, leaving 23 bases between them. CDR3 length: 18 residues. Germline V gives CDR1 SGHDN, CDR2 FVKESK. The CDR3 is CASSPLFGVGDRNYGYTF. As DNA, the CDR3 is TGTGCCAGCAGCCCCCTATTTGGGGTGGGCGACAGGAACTATGGCTACACCTTC. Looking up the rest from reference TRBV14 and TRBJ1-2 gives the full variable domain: EAGVTQFPSHSVIEKGQTVTLRCDPISGHDNLYWYRRVMGKEIKFLLHFVKESKQDESGMPNNRFLAERTGGTYSTLKVQPAELEDSGVYFCASSPLFGVGDRNYGYTFGSGTRLTVV.

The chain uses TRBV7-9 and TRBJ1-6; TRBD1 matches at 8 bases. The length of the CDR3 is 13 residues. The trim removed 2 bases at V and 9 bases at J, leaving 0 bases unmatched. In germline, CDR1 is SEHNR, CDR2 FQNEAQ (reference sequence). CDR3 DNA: TGTGCCAGCAGCTTACAGGGGGCTTCACCCCTCCACTTT. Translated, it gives CASSLQGASPLHF. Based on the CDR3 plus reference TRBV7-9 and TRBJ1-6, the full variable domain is DTGVSQNPRHKITKRGQNVTFRCDPISEHNRLYWYRQTLGQGPEFLTYFQNEAQLEKSRLLSDRFSAERPKGSFSTLEIQRTEQGDSAMYLCASSLQGASPLHFGNGTRLTVT.

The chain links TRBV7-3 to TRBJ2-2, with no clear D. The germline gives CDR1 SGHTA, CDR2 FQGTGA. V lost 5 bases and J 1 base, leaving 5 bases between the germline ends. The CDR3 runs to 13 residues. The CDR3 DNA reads TGTGCCAGCAGCCCCCGGAACACCGGGGAGCTGTTTTTT. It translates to CASSPRNTGELFF.

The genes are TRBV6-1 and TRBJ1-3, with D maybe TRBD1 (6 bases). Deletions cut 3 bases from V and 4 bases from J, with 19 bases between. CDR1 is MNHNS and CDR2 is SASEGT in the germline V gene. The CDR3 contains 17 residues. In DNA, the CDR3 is TGTGCCAGCAGTGACGGCCACCAGGGGTCCCGGGGAAACACCATATATTTT. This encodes CASSDGHQGSRGNTIYF.

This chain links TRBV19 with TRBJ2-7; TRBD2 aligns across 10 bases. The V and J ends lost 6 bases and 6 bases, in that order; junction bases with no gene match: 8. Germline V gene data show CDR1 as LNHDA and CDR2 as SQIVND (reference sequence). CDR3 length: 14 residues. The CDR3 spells CASRFSGGSSEQYF. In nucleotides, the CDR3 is TGTGCCAGTAGATTTAGCGGGGGGAGTTCCGAGCAGTACTTC.

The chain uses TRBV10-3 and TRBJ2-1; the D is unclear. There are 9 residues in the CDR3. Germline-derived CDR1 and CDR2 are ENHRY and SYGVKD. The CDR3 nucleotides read TGTGCTGTCGGCAATGAGCAGTTCTTC. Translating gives CAVGNEQFF.

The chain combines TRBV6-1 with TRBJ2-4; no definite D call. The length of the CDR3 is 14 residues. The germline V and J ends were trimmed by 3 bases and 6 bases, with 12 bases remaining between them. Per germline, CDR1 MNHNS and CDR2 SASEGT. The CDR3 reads CASSEMQILNIQYF. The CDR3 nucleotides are TGTGCCAGCAGTGAGATGCAAATTCTAAACATTCAGTACTTC.

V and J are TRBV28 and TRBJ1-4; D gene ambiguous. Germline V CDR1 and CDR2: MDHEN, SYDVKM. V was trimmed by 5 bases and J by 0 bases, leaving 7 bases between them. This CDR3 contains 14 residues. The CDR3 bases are TGTGCCAGCAGTCCCCCGTCAACTAATGAAAAACTGTTTTTT. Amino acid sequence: CASSPPSTNEKLFF.

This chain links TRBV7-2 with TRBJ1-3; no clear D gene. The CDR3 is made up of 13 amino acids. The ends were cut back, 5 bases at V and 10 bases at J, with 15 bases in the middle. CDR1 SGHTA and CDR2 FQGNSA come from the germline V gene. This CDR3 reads CASSGDKFGTIYF. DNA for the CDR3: TGTGCCAGCAGCGGGGATAAGTTCGGGACCATATATTTT.

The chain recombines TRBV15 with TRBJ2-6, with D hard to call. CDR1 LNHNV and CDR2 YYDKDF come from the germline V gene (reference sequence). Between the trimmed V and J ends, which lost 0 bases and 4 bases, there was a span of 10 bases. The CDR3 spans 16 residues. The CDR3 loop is CATSRDLGSGANVLTF. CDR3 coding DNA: TGTGCCACCAGCAGAGACCTGGGATCCGGGGCCAACGTCCTGACTTTC.

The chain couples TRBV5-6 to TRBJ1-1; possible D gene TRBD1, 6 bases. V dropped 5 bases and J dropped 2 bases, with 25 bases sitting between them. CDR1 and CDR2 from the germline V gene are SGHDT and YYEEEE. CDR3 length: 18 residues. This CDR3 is CASSFVQGLLYTNTEAFF. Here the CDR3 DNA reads TGTGCCAGCAGTTTCGTACAGGGCCTACTCTACACAAACACTGAAGCTTTCTTT.

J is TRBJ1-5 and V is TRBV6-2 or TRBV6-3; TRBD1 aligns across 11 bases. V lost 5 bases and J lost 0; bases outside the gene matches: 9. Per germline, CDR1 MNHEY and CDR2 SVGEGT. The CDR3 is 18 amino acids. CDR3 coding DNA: TGTGCCAGCAGTGCGGACAGGGGGCTTATCCATAGCAATCAGCCCCAGCATTTT. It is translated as CASSADRGLIHSNQPQHF.

The CDR3, as DNA: TGTGCCACCAGTGACCCGGGACTCAATGAGCAGTTCTTC. Translating gives CATSDPGLNEQFF. V is TRBV24-1 and J is TRBJ2-1; a weak D match, TRBD2 (6 bases). V lost 4 bases, J lost 6 bases, and 9 bases lay in between. Germline V lookup: CDR1 KGHDR, CDR2 SFDVKD. The CDR3 totals 13 residues.

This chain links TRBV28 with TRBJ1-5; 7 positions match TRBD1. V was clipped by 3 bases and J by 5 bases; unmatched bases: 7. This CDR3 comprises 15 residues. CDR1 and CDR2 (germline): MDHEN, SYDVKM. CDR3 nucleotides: TGTGCCAGCAGTTTTCCAAGGGGGCAATATCAGCCCCAGCATTTT. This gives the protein CASSFPRGQYQPQHF. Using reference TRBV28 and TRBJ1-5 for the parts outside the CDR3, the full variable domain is DVKVTQSSRYLVKRTGEKVFLECVQDMDHENMFWYRQDPGLGLRLIYFSYDVKMKEKGDIPEGYSVSREKKERFSLILESASTNQTSMYLCASSFPRGQYQPQHFGDGTRLSIL.

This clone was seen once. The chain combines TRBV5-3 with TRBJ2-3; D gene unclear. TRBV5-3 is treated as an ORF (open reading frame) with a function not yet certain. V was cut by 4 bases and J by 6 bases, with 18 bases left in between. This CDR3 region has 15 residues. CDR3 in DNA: TGTGCCAGAAGCGCCCCGTCTCATTCCTGCGATACGCAGTATTTT. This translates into CARSAPSHSCDTQYF.

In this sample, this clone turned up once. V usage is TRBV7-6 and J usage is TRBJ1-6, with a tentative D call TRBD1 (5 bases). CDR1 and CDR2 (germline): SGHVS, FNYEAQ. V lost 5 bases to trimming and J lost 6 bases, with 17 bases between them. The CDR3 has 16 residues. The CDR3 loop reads CASSNTVGTANSPLHF. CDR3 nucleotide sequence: TGTGCCAGCAGCAATACCGTCGGGACGGCTAATTCACCCCTCCACTTT.

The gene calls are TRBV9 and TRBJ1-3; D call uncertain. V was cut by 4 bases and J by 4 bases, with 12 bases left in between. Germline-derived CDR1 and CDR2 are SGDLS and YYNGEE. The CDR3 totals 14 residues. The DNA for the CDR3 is TGTGCCAGCAGCCAAGGGAACAGCGGAAACACCATATATTTT. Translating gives CASSQGNSGNTIYF.

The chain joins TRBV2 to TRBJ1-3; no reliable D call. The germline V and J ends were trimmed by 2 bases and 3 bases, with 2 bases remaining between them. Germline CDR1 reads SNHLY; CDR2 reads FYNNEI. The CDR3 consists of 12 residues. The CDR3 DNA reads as TGTGCCAGCAGTGAATATGGAAACACCATATATTTT. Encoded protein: CASSEYGNTIYF.

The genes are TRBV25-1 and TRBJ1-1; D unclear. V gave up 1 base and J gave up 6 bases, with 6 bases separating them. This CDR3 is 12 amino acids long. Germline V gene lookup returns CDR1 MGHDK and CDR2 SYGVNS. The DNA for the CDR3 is TGTGCCAGCAGTGAATCAAGCTCTGAAGCTTTCTTT. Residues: CASSESSSEAFF.

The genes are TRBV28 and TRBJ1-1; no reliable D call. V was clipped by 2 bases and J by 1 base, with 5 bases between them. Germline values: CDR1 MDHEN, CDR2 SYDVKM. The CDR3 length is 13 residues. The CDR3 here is CASSLMGNTEAFF. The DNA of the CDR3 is TGTGCCAGCAGTTTAATGGGGAACACTGAAGCTTTCTTT.

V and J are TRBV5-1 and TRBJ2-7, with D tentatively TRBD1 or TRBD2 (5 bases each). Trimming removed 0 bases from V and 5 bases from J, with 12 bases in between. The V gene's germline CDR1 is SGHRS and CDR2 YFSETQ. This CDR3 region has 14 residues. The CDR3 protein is CASSLGGTDNEQYF. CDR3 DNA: TGCGCCAGCAGCTTGGGGGGGACGGATAACGAGCAGTACTTC.

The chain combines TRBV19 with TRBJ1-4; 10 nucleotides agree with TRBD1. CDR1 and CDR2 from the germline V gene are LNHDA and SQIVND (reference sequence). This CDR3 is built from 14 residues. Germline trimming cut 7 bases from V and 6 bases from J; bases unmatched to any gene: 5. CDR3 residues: CASMAGQGHEKLFF. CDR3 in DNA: TGTGCCAGTATGGCGGGACAGGGGCATGAAAAACTGTTTTTT.

CDR3 sequence reads: CASSPRLAYSYEQYF. The CDR3 bases are TGCGCCAGCAGCCCTAGACTAGCATACTCCTACGAGCAGTACTTC. V gene TRBV4-3 combines with J gene TRBJ2-7; 7 positions agree with TRBD2. Looked up from germline, CDR1 is LGHNA and CDR2 is YSLEER. The CDR3 is 15 amino acids. V trimming: 4 bases; J trimming: 0 bases; junction bases outside the gene matches: 6.

CDR3 residues: CASTTGGTGSDGGNTIYF. Written as DNA, the CDR3 is TGTGCCAGTACTACAGGCGGGACAGGGTCTGATGGCGGAAACACCATATATTTT. This chain connects TRBV19 to TRBJ1-3, with 9 positions matching TRBD1. CDR1 is LNHDA and CDR2 is SQIVND in the germline V gene (reference sequence). The CDR3 is 18 residues long. The V and J ends lost 7 bases and 4 bases, in that order; junction bases with no gene match: 17.

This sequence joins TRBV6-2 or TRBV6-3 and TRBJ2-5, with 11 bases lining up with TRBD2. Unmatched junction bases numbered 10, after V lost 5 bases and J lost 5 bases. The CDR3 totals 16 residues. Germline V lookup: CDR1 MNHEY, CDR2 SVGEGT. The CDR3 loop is CASSTPSGRREETQYF. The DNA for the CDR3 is TGTGCCAGCAGTACTCCTAGCGGGAGGAGGGAGGAGACCCAGTACTTC.

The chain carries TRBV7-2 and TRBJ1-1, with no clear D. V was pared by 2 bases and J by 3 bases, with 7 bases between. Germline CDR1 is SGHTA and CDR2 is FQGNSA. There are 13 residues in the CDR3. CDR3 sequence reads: CASSLMVDTEAFF. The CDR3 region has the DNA TGTGCCAGCAGCTTAATGGTCGACACTGAAGCTTTCTTT.

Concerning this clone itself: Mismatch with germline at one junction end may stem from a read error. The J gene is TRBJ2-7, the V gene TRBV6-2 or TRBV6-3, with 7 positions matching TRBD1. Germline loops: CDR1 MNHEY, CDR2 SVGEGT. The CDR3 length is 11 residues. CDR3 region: CASSGQAFLIF. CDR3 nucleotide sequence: TGTGCCAGCAGCGGACAGGCCTTTCTGATCTTC.